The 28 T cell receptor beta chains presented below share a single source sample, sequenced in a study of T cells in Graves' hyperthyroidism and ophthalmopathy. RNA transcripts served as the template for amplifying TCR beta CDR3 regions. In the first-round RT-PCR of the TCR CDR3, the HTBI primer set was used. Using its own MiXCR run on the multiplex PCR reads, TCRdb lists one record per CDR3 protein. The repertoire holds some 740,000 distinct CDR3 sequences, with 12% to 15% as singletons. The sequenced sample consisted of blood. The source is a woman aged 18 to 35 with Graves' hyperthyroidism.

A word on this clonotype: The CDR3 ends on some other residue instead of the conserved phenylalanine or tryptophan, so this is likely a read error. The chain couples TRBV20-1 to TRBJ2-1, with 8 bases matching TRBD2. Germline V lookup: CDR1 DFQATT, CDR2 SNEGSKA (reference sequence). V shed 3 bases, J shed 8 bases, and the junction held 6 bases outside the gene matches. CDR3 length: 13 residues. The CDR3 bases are TGCAGTGCTAGGGGACTAGGTTCTTATGAGCAGTTCATC. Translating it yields CSARGLGSYEQFI.

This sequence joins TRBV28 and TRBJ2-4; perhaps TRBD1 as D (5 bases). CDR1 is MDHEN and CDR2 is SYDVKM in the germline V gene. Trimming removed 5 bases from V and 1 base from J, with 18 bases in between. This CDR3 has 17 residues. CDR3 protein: CASSPPRQGLAKNIQYF. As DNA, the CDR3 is TGTGCCAGCAGTCCCCCCAGGCAGGGTCTGGCCAAAAACATTCAGTACTTC.

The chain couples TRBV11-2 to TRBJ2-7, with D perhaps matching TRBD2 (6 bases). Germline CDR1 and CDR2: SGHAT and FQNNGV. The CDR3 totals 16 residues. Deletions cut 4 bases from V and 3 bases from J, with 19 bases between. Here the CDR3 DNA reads TGTGCCAGCAGCTCCCTAGGACTATCCGCCGGCTACGAGCAGTACTTC. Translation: CASSSLGLSAGYEQYF.

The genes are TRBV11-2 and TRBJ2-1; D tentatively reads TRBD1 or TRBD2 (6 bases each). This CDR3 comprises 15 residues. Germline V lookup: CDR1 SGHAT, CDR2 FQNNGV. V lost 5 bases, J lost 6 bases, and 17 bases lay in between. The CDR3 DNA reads TGTGCCAGCAGCGCCTCGGGGGCCCGGGGCAATGAGCAGTTCTTC. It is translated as CASSASGARGNEQFF.

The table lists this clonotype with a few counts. The CDR3 sequence: CASSFTSPLHF. The DNA of the CDR3 is TGTGCCAGCAGCTTTACTTCACCCCTCCACTTT. The V call is TRBV5-8, the J call TRBJ1-6; D is unclear. Germline V gene sequence: CDR1 SGHTS, CDR2 YDEGEE. The CDR3 extends over 11 amino acids. V lost 2 bases and J lost 9, with 3 bases in between.

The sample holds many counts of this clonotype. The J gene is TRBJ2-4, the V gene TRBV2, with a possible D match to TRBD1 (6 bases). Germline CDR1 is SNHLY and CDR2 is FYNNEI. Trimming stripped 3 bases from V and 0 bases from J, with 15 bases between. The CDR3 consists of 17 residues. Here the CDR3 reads CASSEGASLLAKNIQYF. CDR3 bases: TGTGCCAGCAGTGAGGGGGCGAGTTTACTAGCCAAAAACATTCAGTACTTC.

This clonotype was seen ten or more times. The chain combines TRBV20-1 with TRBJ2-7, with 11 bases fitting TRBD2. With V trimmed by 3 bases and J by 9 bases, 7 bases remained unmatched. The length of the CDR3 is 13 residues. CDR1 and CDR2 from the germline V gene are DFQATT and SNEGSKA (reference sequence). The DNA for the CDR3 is TGCAGTGCTAGGACTAGCGGGGCCCCAGGGCAGTACTTC. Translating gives CSARTSGAPGQYF.

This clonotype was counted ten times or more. The CDR3 protein is CASSATGKNTGELFF. For the CDR3, the DNA is TGTGCCAGCAGCGCGACAGGGAAGAACACCGGGGAGCTGTTTTTT. The rearrangement links TRBV5-4 to TRBJ2-2, with TRBD1 matching over 7 bases. V lost 4 bases and J lost 1; bases outside the gene matches: 4. Germline assignment: CDR1 SGHNT and CDR2 YYREEE (reference sequence). The CDR3 extends over 15 amino acids.

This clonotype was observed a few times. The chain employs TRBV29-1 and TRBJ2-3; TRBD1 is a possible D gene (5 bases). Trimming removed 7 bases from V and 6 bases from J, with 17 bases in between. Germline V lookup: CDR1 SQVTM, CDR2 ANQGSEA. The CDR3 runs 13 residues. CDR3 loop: CSGRGATMDTQYF. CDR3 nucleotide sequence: TGCAGCGGTCGTGGGGCGACGATGGATACGCAGTATTTT.

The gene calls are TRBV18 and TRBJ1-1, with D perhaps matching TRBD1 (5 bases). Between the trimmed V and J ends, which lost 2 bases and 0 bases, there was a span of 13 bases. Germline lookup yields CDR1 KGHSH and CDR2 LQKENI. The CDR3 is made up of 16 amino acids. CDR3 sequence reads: CASSPVRVGMNTEAFF. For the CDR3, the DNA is TGTGCCAGCTCACCAGTCAGGGTTGGAATGAACACTGAAGCTTTCTTT.

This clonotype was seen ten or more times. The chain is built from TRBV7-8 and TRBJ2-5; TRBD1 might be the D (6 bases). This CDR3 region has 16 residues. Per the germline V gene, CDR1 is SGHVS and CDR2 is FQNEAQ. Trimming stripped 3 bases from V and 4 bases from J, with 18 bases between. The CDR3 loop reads CASSLGALTGPETQYF. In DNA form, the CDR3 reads TGTGCCAGCAGCTTGGGTGCCTTGACAGGCCCAGAGACCCAGTACTTC.

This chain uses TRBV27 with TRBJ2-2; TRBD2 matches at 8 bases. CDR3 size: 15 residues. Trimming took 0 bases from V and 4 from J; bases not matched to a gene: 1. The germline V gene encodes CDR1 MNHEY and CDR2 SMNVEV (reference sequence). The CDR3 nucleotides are TGTGCCAGCAGTTTATCGGCGGGAGGCACCGGGGAGCTGTTTTTT. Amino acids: CASSLSAGGTGELFF.

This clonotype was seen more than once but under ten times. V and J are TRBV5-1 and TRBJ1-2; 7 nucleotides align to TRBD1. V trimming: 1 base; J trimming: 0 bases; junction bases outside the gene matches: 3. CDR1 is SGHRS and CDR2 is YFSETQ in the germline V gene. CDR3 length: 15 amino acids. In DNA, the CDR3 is TGCGCCAGCAGCTTGCAGGGGGGAGCTAACTATGGCTACACCTTC. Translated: CASSLQGGANYGYTF.

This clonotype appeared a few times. The DNA of the CDR3 is TGTGCCAGTAGACAGGGGGCTTTGTACAATGAGCAGTTCTTC. It yields the protein CASRQGALYNEQFF. The chain uses TRBV19 and TRBJ2-1, with TRBD1 identical over 9 bases. There are 14 residues in the CDR3. The junction had 4 bases not matched to a gene; V was cut back by 6 bases and J by 4 bases. CDR1 LNHDA and CDR2 SQIVND come from the germline V gene (reference sequence).

This CDR3 reads CVSRGNGANVLTF. The DNA of the CDR3 is TGTGTCTCCCGTGGTAATGGGGCCAACGTCCTGACTTTC. The chain links TRBV19 to TRBJ2-6; D gene ambiguous. There are 13 residues in the CDR3. Germline V gene data show CDR1 as LNHDA and CDR2 as SQIVND (reference sequence).

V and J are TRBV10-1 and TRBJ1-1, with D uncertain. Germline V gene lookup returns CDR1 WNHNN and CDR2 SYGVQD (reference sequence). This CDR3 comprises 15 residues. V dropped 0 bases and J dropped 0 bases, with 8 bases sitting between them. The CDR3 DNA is TGCGCCAGCAGTGAGTCGACTGACTTGAACACTGAAGCTTTCTTT. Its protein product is CASSESTDLNTEAFF.

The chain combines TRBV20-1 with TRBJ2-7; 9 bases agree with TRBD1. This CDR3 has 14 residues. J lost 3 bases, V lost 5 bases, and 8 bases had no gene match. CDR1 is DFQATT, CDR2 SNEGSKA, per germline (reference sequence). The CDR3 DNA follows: TGCAGTGCTTGCCGGGACAGGGTCGACTACGAGCAGTACTTC. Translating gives CSACRDRVDYEQYF.

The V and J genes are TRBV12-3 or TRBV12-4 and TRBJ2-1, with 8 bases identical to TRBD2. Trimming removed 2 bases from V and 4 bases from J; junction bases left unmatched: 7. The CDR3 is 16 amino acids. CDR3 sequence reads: CASSLRLRGGYNEQFF. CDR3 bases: TGTGCCAGCAGTTTAAGGCTCCGGGGGGGTTACAATGAGCAGTTCTTC.

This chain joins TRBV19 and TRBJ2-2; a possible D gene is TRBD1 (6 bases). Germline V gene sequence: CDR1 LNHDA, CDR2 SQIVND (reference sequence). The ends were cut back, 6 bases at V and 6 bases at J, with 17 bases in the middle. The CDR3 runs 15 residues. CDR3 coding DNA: TGTGCCAGTAGCTCGGACAGCTTGCTATCCGGGGAGCTGTTTTTT. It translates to CASSSDSLLSGELFF.

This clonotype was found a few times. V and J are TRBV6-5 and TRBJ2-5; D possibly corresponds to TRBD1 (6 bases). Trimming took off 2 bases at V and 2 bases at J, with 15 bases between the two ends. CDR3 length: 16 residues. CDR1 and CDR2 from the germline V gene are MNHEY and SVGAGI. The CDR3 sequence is CASSYQGPRAQETQYF. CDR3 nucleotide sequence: TGTGCCAGCAGTTACCAGGGGCCGCGGGCGCAAGAGACCCAGTACTTC.

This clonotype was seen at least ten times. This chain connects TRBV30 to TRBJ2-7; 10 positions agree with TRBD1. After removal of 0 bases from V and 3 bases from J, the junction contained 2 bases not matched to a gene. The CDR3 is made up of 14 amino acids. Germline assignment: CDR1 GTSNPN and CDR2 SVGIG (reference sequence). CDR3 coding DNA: TGTGCCTGGAGTGTACGGGACAGGGGCTACGAGCAGTACTTC. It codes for CAWSVRDRGYEQYF.

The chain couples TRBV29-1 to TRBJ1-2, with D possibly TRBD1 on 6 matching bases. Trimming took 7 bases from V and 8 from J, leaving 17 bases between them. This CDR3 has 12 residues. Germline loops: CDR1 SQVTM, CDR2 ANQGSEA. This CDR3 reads CSASLTGYGYTF. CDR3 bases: TGCAGCGCTAGCCTAACAGGGTACGGCTACACCTTC.

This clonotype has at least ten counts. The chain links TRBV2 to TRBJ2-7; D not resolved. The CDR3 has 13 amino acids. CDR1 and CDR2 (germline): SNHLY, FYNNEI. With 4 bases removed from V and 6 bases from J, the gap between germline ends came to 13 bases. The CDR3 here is CASSGEETGEQYF. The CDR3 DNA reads TGTGCCAGCAGTGGTGAGGAGACGGGCGAGCAGTACTTC.

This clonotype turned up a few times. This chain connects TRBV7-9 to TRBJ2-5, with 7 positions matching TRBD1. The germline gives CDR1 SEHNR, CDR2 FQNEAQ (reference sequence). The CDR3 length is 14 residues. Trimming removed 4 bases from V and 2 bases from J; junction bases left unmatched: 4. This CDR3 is CASSSDREQETQYF. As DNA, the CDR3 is TGTGCCAGCAGCTCCGACAGGGAGCAAGAGACCCAGTACTTC. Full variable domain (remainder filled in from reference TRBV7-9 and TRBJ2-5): DTGVSQNPRHKITKRGQNVTFRCDPISEHNRLYWYRQTLGQGPEFLTYFQNEAQLEKSRLLSDRFSAERPKGSFSTLEIQRTEQGDSAMYLCASSSDREQETQYFGPGTRLLVL.

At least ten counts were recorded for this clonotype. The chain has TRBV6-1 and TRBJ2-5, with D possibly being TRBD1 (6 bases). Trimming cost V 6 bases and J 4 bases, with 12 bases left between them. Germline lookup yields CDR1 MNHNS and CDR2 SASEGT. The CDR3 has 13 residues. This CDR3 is CASRKGVIETQYF. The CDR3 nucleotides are TGTGCCAGCAGAAAGGGGGTTATAGAGACCCAGTACTTC.

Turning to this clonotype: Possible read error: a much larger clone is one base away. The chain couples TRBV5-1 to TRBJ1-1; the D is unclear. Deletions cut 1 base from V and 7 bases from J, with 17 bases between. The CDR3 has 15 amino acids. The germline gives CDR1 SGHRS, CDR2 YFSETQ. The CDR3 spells CASSLSLFMRIEAFF. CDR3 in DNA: TGCGCCAGCAGCTTGAGCTTATTCATGAGGATTGAAGCTTTCTTT.

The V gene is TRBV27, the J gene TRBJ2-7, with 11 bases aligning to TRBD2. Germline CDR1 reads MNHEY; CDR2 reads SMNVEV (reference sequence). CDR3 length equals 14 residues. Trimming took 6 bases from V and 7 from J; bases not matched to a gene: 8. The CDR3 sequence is CASRYGLAGGEQYF. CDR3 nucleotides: TGTGCCAGCAGGTATGGGCTAGCGGGAGGTGAGCAGTACTTC.

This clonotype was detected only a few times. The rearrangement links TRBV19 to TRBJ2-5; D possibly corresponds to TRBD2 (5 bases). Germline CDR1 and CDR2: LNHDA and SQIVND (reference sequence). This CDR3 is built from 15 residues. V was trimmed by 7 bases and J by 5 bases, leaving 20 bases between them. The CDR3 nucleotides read TGTGCCAGTACCGACCAGAGCAAGGGAGTGGAGACCCAGTACTTC. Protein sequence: CASTDQSKGVETQYF.